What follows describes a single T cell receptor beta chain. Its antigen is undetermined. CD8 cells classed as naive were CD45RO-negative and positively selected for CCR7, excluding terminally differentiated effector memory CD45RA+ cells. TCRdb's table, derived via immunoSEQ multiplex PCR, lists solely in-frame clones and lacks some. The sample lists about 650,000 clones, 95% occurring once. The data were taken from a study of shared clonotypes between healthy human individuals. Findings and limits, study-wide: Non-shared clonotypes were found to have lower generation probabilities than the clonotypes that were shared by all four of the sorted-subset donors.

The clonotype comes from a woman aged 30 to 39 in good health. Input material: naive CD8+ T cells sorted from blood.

The CDR3 nucleotides read TGTGCCAGCAGCTTTGGGGGGTTGGGGCAGCCCCAGCATTTT. It is translated as CASSFGGLGQPQHF. The V call is TRBV7-8, the J call TRBJ1-5; D might be TRBD1 (5 bases). Germline V gene lookup returns CDR1 SGHVS and CDR2 FQNEAQ. There are 14 residues in the CDR3. V was clipped by 3 bases and J by 7 bases, with 13 bases between them.